These T cell receptor beta chains were read from a single sample in a study of shared clonotypes between healthy human individuals. Using immunoSEQ multiplex PCR, the repertoire was profiled, and TCRdb retains in-frame clones only, with some absent. The sample lists 2.3 million or so clones; just over 90% were seen once. What was sequenced was naive CD4+ T cells from PBMCs. Every receptor here comes from a man between 18 and 29 years old in good health. Some clones in this sample may be carry-over from other donors' samples. CDR3s include the opening cysteine and the closing phenylalanine or tryptophan. The order of the fields is D gene, V gene, CDR3 protein. D genes are given only for firm matches.

>.|TRBV5-1
CASSFLTGSGNTIYF
>TRBD1|TRBV2
CASSNGQGSEKLFF
>TRBD1|TRBV28
CASSFDRGLKNIQYF
>.|TRBV5-6
CASEEGTVGTQYF
>TRBD1|TRBV7-3
CASSLRDRGPSGNTIYF
>TRBD1|TRBV9
CASSATGVSYTDTQYF
>TRBD1|TRBV5-4
CASRPGQQETQYF
>.|TRBV5-4
CASSLRESYEQYF
>.|TRBV28
CASRTQGSQTQYF
>.|TRBV6-4
CASSDSPGSREQYF
>TRBD1|TRBV2
CASSAGQGGEQFF
>.|TRBV29-1
CSVDRGHTDTQYF
>TRBD2|TRBV4-1
CASSQERREMGYEQYF
>TRBD1|TRBV18
CASSTQGAANEKLFF
>.|TRBV7-9
CASSFPPDTQYF
>TRBD1|TRBV11-2
CASSLPGTGKLREQFF
>.|TRBV7-8
CASSSWTGNTIYF
>TRBD1|TRBV7-9
CASSPNRGDNQPQHF
>.|TRBV5-1
CASAPGGQGETQYF
>.|TRBV28
CASSISPPGGYTF
>TRBD1|TRBV7-6
CASSLGGTGYEQYF
>.|TRBV7-5
CARSFWTGVNEKLFF
>TRBD2|TRBV6-4
CASSDHLAASYNEQFF
>.|TRBV19
CASSILGRVTDTQYF